This TCR beta chain originates from a study of cytomegalovirus exposure and HLA in healthy donors. Notes on this clone: Antigen: not known.

The donors were in the approximately 120-subject validation cohort, distinct from the roughly 700-subject first cohort. Profiled with immunoSEQ multiplex PCR; TCRdb holds only in-frame clones, not every one. The data hold around 160,000 clones, with roughly 89% observed a single time. Study outcomes and limitations: One later analysis, an examination of the 120 or so validation repertoires, found that first-cohort TCR clusters tended to co-occur in them. For most TCR sequences rarity was the rule, although some public TCRs occurred in many donors.

This CDR3 has 14 amino acids. The germline V gene has CDR1 SGHNT and CDR2 YYREEE (reference sequence). The V segment lost 4 bases and the J segment 9 bases; nucleotides outside the gene matches: 9. The sample taken for sequencing was PBMCs. The receptor's source is a woman between 18 and 29 years old in good health and CMV-seropositive. V and J are TRBV5-4 and TRBJ1-3; 8 positions agree with TRBD1. CDR3 nucleotides: TGTGCCAGCAGCCAGGACAGGGCCCCGAGCACCATATATTTT. Residues: CASSQDRAPSTIYF.